These 14 T cell receptor beta chains were all obtained from the same sample, sequenced in a study of blood T cells in healthy people across ages. A second PCR of 7 to 11 cycles used a sample-barcoded 5' primer and a J-beta primer mix. TCRdb re-called the 5' RACE reads through MiXCR, storing one row per CDR3 protein. The profile shows some 1.6 million distinct CDR3 sequences, 34% of them singletons. The sequenced sample consisted of blood. The receptors originated from a woman between 25 and 40 years old in good health.

The rearrangement joins TRBV7-3 to TRBJ1-5, with TRBD1 matching 7 bases. The CDR3 is 15 amino acids. The germline V gene encodes CDR1 SGHTA and CDR2 FQGTGA. V was clipped by 5 bases and J by 4 bases; unmatched bases: 8. The CDR3 region has the DNA TGTGCCAGCAGCCGGGGACAGAGAAGGAATCAGCCCCAGCATTTT. Residues: CASSRGQRRNQPQHF.

This clonotype has just a few counts. This chain joins TRBV25-1 and TRBJ1-2; possibly TRBD1 for D (6 bases). The CDR3 is 16 residues long. The germline V and J ends were trimmed by 6 bases and 1 base, with 18 bases remaining between them. Germline CDR1 reads MGHDK; CDR2 reads SYGVNS. The CDR3, as DNA: TGTGCCAGCAGAAGCGGAAGGACAGCTGTTAACTATGGCTACACCTTC. Translated, it gives CASRSGRTAVNYGYTF.

This clonotype was seen at least ten times. V is TRBV10-3 and J is TRBJ2-7, with no clear D. Germline CDR1 ENHRY, CDR2 SYGVKD. V was trimmed by 4 bases and J by 7 bases, leaving 8 bases between them. CDR3 size: 11 residues. The CDR3 region has the DNA TGTGCCATCAGTGGTGCCGAGGAGCAGTACTTC. Protein sequence: CAISGAEEQYF.

This clonotype was picked up a small number of times. The V gene is TRBV27, the J gene TRBJ2-1; TRBD1 matches at 11 bases. V shed 8 bases, J shed 3 bases, and the junction held 9 bases outside the gene matches. The germline gives CDR1 MNHEY, CDR2 SMNVEV (reference sequence). The CDR3 is 16 amino acids. As DNA, the CDR3 is TGTGCCAGCTCCCGAGAGGGACAGGGGGACTACAATGAGCAGTTCTTC. Translated: CASSREGQGDYNEQFF.

This clonotype was seen a single time. This may arise from a read error, as a much more abundant clone is one base away. The rearrangement uses TRBV29-1 and TRBJ2-5, with 10 bases fitting TRBD2. Germline V gives CDR1 SQVTM, CDR2 ANQGSEA. The CDR3 has 15 amino acids. Trimming at V came to 6 bases and at J to 11 bases, leaving 18 bases not matched to a gene. The CDR3 region is CSVGGTSENGGEQYF. DNA of the CDR3: TGCAGCGTCGGGGGGACTAGCGAAAACGGGGGTGAGCAGTACTTC.

V usage is TRBV10-3 and J usage is TRBJ1-2; D gene uncertain. Germline V CDR1 and CDR2: ENHRY, SYGVKD. V gave up 8 bases and J gave up 4 bases, with 8 bases separating them. This CDR3 is 11 amino acids long. The CDR3 region has the DNA TGTGCCATCCGAGACACCTATGGCTACACCTTC. It codes for CAIRDTYGYTF.

This chain uses TRBV20-1 with TRBJ1-2, with D unclear. V lost 3 bases, J lost 2 bases, and 10 bases lay in between. In germline, CDR1 is DFQATT, CDR2 SNEGSKA (reference sequence). The CDR3 spans 13 residues. CDR3 coding DNA: TGCAGTGCTAGTGAGGAAACCAACTATGGCTACACCTTC. This sequence encodes CSASEETNYGYTF.

The table lists this clonotype with a few counts. The V call is TRBV20-1, the J call TRBJ1-2; D is perhaps TRBD1 (5 bases). The CDR3 is made up of 14 amino acids. Germline loops: CDR1 DFQATT, CDR2 SNEGSKA (reference sequence). The V end lost 0 bases, the J end lost 8 bases, and 16 bases lay between the germline ends. The CDR3 DNA reads as TGCAGTGCTAGAGATGCCGGGCCAGGGCAGGGCTACACCTTC. It is translated as CSARDAGPGQGYTF.

There are many counts of this clonotype. The chain couples TRBV29-1 to TRBJ2-7; 10 bases line up with TRBD1. The CDR3 spans 15 residues. V lost 0 bases, J lost 5 bases, and 7 bases stayed unmatched. Germline CDR1 and CDR2: SQVTM and ANQGSEA. This CDR3 is CSVEDTGQGLDEQYF. CDR3 DNA sequence: TGCAGCGTTGAAGATACGGGACAGGGGCTCGACGAGCAGTACTTC.

This clonotype has a handful of counts. V gene TRBV7-9 combines with J gene TRBJ2-1; D gene uncertain. Germline values: CDR1 SEHNR, CDR2 FQNEAQ (reference sequence). The CDR3 has 13 residues. V was shortened by 5 bases and J by 10 bases, with 15 bases between the two germline ends. DNA of the CDR3: TGTGCCAGCAGCCCTCCCGTGGTGAACGAGCAGTTCTTC. Protein sequence: CASSPPVVNEQFF.

Only a few counts were recorded for this clonotype. The chain couples TRBV20-1 to TRBJ1-5; D is ambiguous. Trimming removed 6 bases from V and 1 base from J, with 10 bases in between. The germline V gene has CDR1 DFQATT and CDR2 SNEGSKA (reference sequence). This CDR3 is built from 13 residues. The CDR3 DNA reads as TGCAGTGCGATCGAAGGGAGCAATCAGCCCCAGCATTTT. Its protein is CSAIEGSNQPQHF.

This chain connects TRBV10-3 to TRBJ2-3; D may correspond to TRBD1 or TRBD2 (7 bases each). Germline V CDR1 and CDR2: ENHRY, SYGVKD. The CDR3 sequence is 14 residues long. The V gene lost 7 bases and the J gene lost 5 bases, with 16 bases spanning the gap. The chain's CDR3 is CAINGRDSRDTQYF. CDR3 DNA sequence: TGTGCCATCAATGGGAGGGACAGCCGAGATACGCAGTATTTT.

The chain couples TRBV20-1 to TRBJ2-2; TRBD1 agrees at 7 bases. Germline V lookup: CDR1 DFQATT, CDR2 SNEGSKA (reference sequence). J gave up 4 bases and V 3 bases, and 5 bases lay outside the gene matches. CDR3 size: 14 residues. This chain's CDR3 is CSASRTGFTGELFF. DNA for the CDR3: TGCAGTGCTAGCAGGACAGGTTTCACCGGGGAGCTGTTTTTT.

Turning to this clonotype: At one boundary the junction diverges from the germline segment, which might be a read error. The chain links TRBV4-1 to TRBJ1-6; D gene ambiguous. Germline V lookup: CDR1 MGHRA, CDR2 YSYEKL. The CDR3 has 15 residues. CDR3 in DNA: TGCGCCAGCAGCCAAGGGCCAGGTAACAATTCACTCCTCCACTTT. This translates into CASSQGPGNNSLLHF.